The rows below give T cell receptor beta chains drawn from one sample of a study of blood T cell repertoires in COVID-19. TCRdb keeps only in-frame clones here, not all; method: immunoSEQ multiplex PCR. The sample lists 250,000 to 300,000 clones, roughly 90% seen once, with about 2.3% in the top ten. The sequencing sample was made of PBMCs or T cells enriched from blood (not recorded which). The receptors were gathered from a woman between 40 and 55 years old with acute COVID-19. CDR3s include the opening cysteine and the closing phenylalanine or tryptophan. D genes are given only for firm matches. For some rows the clone size is stated as once, few or many, or as a class when expanded; others skip it.

>TRBV14|NA|18|TRBJ2-1|NA
CASSQAGFASSAGNEQFF
TGTGCCAGCAGCCAAGCCGGTTTCGCGTCTAGCGCAGGAAATGAGCAGTTCTTC
>TRBV6-4|NA|13|TRBJ1-2|TRBD1
CASRNTGEGGYTF
TGTGCCAGCAGGAACACAGGGGAAGGGGGCTACACCTTC
>TRBV9|NA|13|TRBJ2-2|TRBD2
CASSQRGTGELFF
TGTGCCAGCAGCCAGCGGGGGACCGGGGAGCTGTTTTTT
>TRBV12-3/TRBV12-4|few|13|TRBJ1-5|NA
CASSPRHNQPQHF
TGTGCCAGCAGTCCACGACACAATCAGCCCCAGCATTTT
>TRBV6-4|NA|16|TRBJ1-1|NA
CASSDDLRDRNTEAFF
TGTGCCAGCAGTGATGACCTGCGAGACAGGAACACTGAAGCTTTCTTT
>TRBV11-2|NA|13|TRBJ2-7|NA
CASSLDSSYEQYF
TGTGCCAGCAGCTTAGACAGCTCCTACGAGCAGTACTTC
>TRBV28|NA|14|TRBJ2-3|TRBD2
CASSLERGTDTQYF
TGTGCCAGCAGTTTGGAGCGGGGGACAGATACGCAGTATTTT
>TRBV5-4|once|15|TRBJ2-1|TRBD1
CASSLWVGGGNEQFF
TGTGCCAGCAGCTTGTGGGTAGGGGGCGGCAATGAGCAGTTCTTC
>TRBV5-6|few|14|TRBJ2-7|NA
CASSLSGDSYEQYF
TGTGCCAGCAGCTTATCCGGGGACTCCTACGAGCAGTACTTC
>TRBV20-1|NA|11|TRBJ2-1|NA
CSANTYNEQFF
TGCAGTGCTAACACGTACAATGAGCAGTTCTTC
>TRBV11-3|NA|18|TRBJ2-1|NA
CASSGNRASRTPYNEQFF
TGTGCCAGCAGCGGGAACAGGGCATCCAGAACTCCCTACAATGAGCAGTTCTTC
>TRBV7-2|NA|16|TRBJ2-5|TRBD2
CASSLAASGRTETQYF
TGTGCCAGCAGCTTAGCTGCTAGCGGGAGGACAGAGACCCAGTACTTC
>TRBV9|NA|17|TRBJ2-1|NA
CASSVTLGGTGSHEQFF
TGTGCCAGCAGCGTAACGTTGGGTGGAACAGGGAGCCATGAGCAGTTCTTC
>TRBV6-4|NA|13|TRBJ1-4|NA
CASSVPAGEKLFF
TGTGCCAGCAGTGTTCCGGCGGGTGAAAAACTGTTTTTT
>TRBV5-5|NA|15|TRBJ1-2|TRBD1
CASSLEAGGAYGYTF
TGTGCCAGCAGCTTGGAGGCAGGGGGTGCCTATGGCTACACCTTC
>TRBV11-3|NA|17|TRBJ2-1|TRBD2
CASSLEGRGLAGNEQFF
TGTGCCAGCAGCTTAGAAGGGCGCGGACTAGCGGGAAATGAGCAGTTCTTC
>TRBV5-4|many|15|TRBJ2-3|TRBD2
CASRASGKGTDTQYF
TGTGCCAGCAGGGCTAGCGGGAAGGGCACAGATACGCAGTATTTT
>TRBV18|NA|13|TRBJ1-1|NA
CASSRASYTEAFF
TGTGCCAGCTCACGGGCCTCCTACACTGAAGCTTTCTTT
>TRBV7-8|NA|18|TRBJ2-5|NA
CASSLRPVTPGGQETQYF
TGTGCCAGCAGCTTAAGGCCGGTGACGCCAGGGGGGCAAGAGACCCAGTACTTC
>TRBV29-1|once|13|TRBJ1-3|NA
CSVCEAYGNTIYF
TGCAGCGTTTGTGAGGCGTATGGAAACACCATATATTTT
>TRBV5-1|once|13|TRBJ2-1|NA
CASSMSTYNEQFF
TGCGCCAGCAGCATGTCAACCTACAATGAGCAGTTCTTC
>TRBV6-5|NA|15|TRBJ1-2|NA
CASSYDGSAGYGYTF
TGTGCCAGCAGTTATGATGGCAGTGCGGGCTATGGCTACACCTTC
>TRBV24-1|NA|14|TRBJ1-1|NA
CAVQIGGLNTEAFF
TGTGCCGTCCAGATAGGGGGACTGAACACTGAAGCTTTCTTT
>TRBV4-3|NA|15|TRBJ1-2|NA
CASSQDRGRSYGYTF
TGCGCCAGCAGCCAAGATCGTGGCAGAAGCTATGGCTACACCTTC
>TRBV7-2|NA|14|TRBJ2-1|NA
CASSLDGGGNEQFF
TGTGCCAGCAGCTTAGACGGGGGTGGCAATGAGCAGTTCTTC
>TRBV15|NA|16|TRBJ2-1|NA
CATSRVDRDYDNEQFF
TGTGCCACCAGCAGAGTGGACAGGGACTACGACAATGAGCAGTTCTTC
>TRBV2|NA|14|TRBJ2-1|NA
CASTFWTGNNEQFF
TGTGCCAGCACCTTTTGGACGGGAAACAATGAGCAGTTCTTC